The 20 T cell receptor beta chains listed next were all sequenced from one sample in a study of blood T cells in healthy people across ages. A second PCR, run for 7 to 11 cycles, used a sample-barcoded 5' primer plus a J-beta primer mix. In TCRdb, the 5' RACE reads were re-called with MiXCR into one record per CDR3 protein. The profile shows 600,000 to 850,000 distinct CDR3 sequences, approximately 25% of them singletons. These sequences were also reported in another study, on T cells of mothers and their children.

Specimen: blood. These receptor sequences come from a boy younger than 18 in good health.

The chain combines TRBV5-1 with TRBJ2-3, with D perhaps TRBD2 (6 bases). The CDR3 runs to 16 residues. V lost 4 bases, J lost 4 bases, and 19 bases lay in between. CDR1 is SGHRS, CDR2 YFSETQ, per germline. The DNA for the CDR3 is TGCGCCAGCAGCCCGGAGGGCTACCATAGCGCAGATACGCAGTATTTT. Encoded protein: CASSPEGYHSADTQYF.

In its sample, this clonotype was seen a few times. This chain joins TRBV10-3 and TRBJ2-1; the match to TRBD2 covers 10 bases. CDR3 size: 14 residues. CDR1 is ENHRY and CDR2 is SYGVKD in the germline V gene. The junction had 5 bases not matched to a gene; V was cut back by 2 bases and J by 10 bases. This chain's CDR3 is CAISEASGRREQFF. In nucleotides, the CDR3 is TGTGCCATCAGTGAGGCTAGCGGGAGACGAGAGCAGTTCTTC.

Concerning this clonotype: An end of the junction does not agree with germline; a read error may underlie this. The V call is TRBV4-1, the J call TRBJ2-5; 11 bases map to TRBD2. The length of the CDR3 is 18 residues. Germline V gene lookup returns CDR1 MGHRA and CDR2 YSYEKL. CDR3 protein: CASSLRGLAGGYPESQYF. CDR3 bases: TGCGCCAGCAGCCTGAGGGGGCTAGCGGGAGGATACCCAGAGTCCCAGTACTTC.

The rearrangement joins TRBV9 to TRBJ2-1; 8 bases agree with TRBD1. The better agreement between TRBJ2-5 and the DNA end casts doubt on the J call. CDR1 and CDR2 from the germline V gene are SGDLS and YYNGEE. This CDR3 spans 14 amino acids. The CDR3 coding sequence is TGTGCCAGCAGCGAGACAGGGGTTTATGAGACCCAGTACTTC. Protein product: CASSETGVYETQYF.

The gene calls are TRBV7-2 and TRBJ2-1; TRBD2 matches 9 bases. CDR1 and CDR2 from the germline V gene are SGHTA and FQGNSA. The CDR3 contains 15 residues. The V segment lost 5 bases and the J segment 5 bases; nucleotides outside the gene matches: 7. The CDR3 region has the DNA TGTGCCAGCAGCCCCGGCGGGGGGGCCGACAATGAGCAGTTCTTC. Translating gives CASSPGGGADNEQFF. Looking up the rest from reference TRBV7-2 and TRBJ2-1 gives the full variable domain: GAGVSQSPSNKVTEKGKDVELRCDPISGHTALYWYRQSLGQGLEFLIYFQGNSAPDKSGLPSDRFSAERTGGSVSTLTIQRTQQEDSAVYLCASSPGGGADNEQFFGPGTRLTVL.

This chain uses TRBV25-1 with TRBJ1-5, with D perhaps matching TRBD1 (6 bases). The CDR3 contains 12 residues. V was cut by 7 bases and J by 15 bases, with 19 bases left in between. The germline CDR1 and CDR2 sequences are MGHDK and SYGVNS. CDR3 sequence (DNA): TGTGCCAGCACCTTTGAGGGGGGGAGGTGGCATTTT. Translating gives CASTFEGGRWHF. Combining the CDR3 with reference TRBV25-1 and TRBJ1-5 gives the whole variable domain EADIYQTPRYLVIGTGKKITLECSQTMGHDKMYWYQQDPGMELHLIHYSYGVNSTEKGDLSSESTVSRIRTEHFPLTLESARPSHTSQYLCASTFEGGRWHFGDGTRLSIL.

V gene TRBV11-2 combines with J gene TRBJ2-7, with 7 bases matching TRBD2. This CDR3 contains 17 residues. J lost 1 base, V lost 2 bases, and 11 bases had no gene match. Germline V lookup: CDR1 SGHAT, CDR2 FQNNGV. Here the CDR3 DNA reads TGTGCCAGCAGCTTAACATTCTTCGCTAGCGGATCCTACGAGCAGTACTTC. Its translation: CASSLTFFASGSYEQYF.

The chain employs TRBV4-1 and TRBJ2-1, with D possibly matching TRBD1 (5 bases). CDR3 length: 15 residues. V was clipped by 0 bases and J by 10 bases, with 16 bases between them. Looked up from germline, CDR1 is MGHRA and CDR2 is YSYEKL. The CDR3, as DNA: TGCGCCAGCAGCCAAGAGTCGGCCTACCCAGGGGAGCAGTTCTTC. Protein: CASSQESAYPGEQFF.

There are a few counts of this clonotype. This chain uses TRBV11-2 with TRBJ2-1; D uncertain. Trimming shortened V by 3 bases and J by 0 bases, and 21 bases separated the two germline ends. The germline CDR1 and CDR2 sequences are SGHAT and FQNNGV. The CDR3 contains 19 residues. The CDR3 region has the DNA TGTGCCAGCAGCTTTCCGACGCCCGTACGCAAGAGCTCCTACAATGAGCAGTTCTTC. It translates to CASSFPTPVRKSSYNEQFF.

A word on this clonotype: Sequence at one end of the junction differs from germline and may be a read error. The CDR3 here is CGSSLSGNSYEQYF. DNA for the CDR3: TGTGGCAGCAGTTTAAGCGGGAACTCCTACGAGCAGTACTTC. V usage is TRBV27 and J usage is TRBJ2-7; 7 bases align to TRBD2. Germline lookup yields CDR1 MNHEY and CDR2 SMNVEV (reference sequence). This CDR3 contains 14 residues.

The gene calls are TRBV5-5 and TRBJ2-5; D unresolved. The DNA end lines up better with TRBJ2-1; the J call may be wrong. Germline loops: CDR1 SGHKS, CDR2 YYEKEE (reference sequence). This CDR3 is 12 amino acids long. The CDR3 spells CASSFQPREQFF. CDR3 nucleotide sequence: TGTGCCAGCAGCTTCCAACCCAGGGAGCAGTTCTTC.

This clonotype has only a few counts. This chain uses TRBV2 with TRBJ2-3; no reliable D call. Germline V gene sequence: CDR1 SNHLY, CDR2 FYNNEI. V shed 1 base and J shed 4 bases, with 3 bases lying between them. This CDR3 is 12 amino acids long. DNA of the CDR3: TGTGCCAGCAGTGAAGTCCCAGATACGCAGTATTTT. It is translated as CASSEVPDTQYF.

This sequence joins TRBV14 and TRBJ2-3; D is possibly TRBD2 (5 bases). The CDR3 runs to 16 residues. Per germline, CDR1 SGHDN and CDR2 FVKESK. Trimming stripped 0 bases from V and 2 bases from J, with 12 bases between. CDR3: CASSQEYTRTTDTQYF. The CDR3 coding sequence is TGTGCCAGCAGCCAAGAGTATACTAGAACCACAGATACGCAGTATTTT.

This clonotype was found a few times. The rearrangement links TRBV20-1 to TRBJ1-1, with 8 nucleotides matching TRBD1. Germline assignment: CDR1 DFQATT and CDR2 SNEGSKA (reference sequence). The CDR3 consists of 16 residues. After removal of 0 bases from V and 2 bases from J, the junction contained 8 bases not matched to a gene. CDR3 in DNA: TGCAGTGCTAGAGATCGCCTCGGACAGGGAAACACTGAAGCTTTCTTT. This sequence encodes CSARDRLGQGNTEAFF.

This chain uses TRBV27 with TRBJ2-4, with D unresolved. Germline loops: CDR1 MNHEY, CDR2 SMNVEV (reference sequence). This CDR3 contains 14 residues. V was cut by 4 bases and J by 6 bases, with 13 bases left in between. CDR3 nucleotide sequence: TGTGCCAGCAGTTCAAGGACGGAGACAAACATTCAGTACTTC. It specifies CASSSRTETNIQYF.

The chain carries TRBV6-6 and TRBJ1-1; weak D call: TRBD1 (5 bases). Germline V gives CDR1 MNHNY, CDR2 SVGAGI (reference sequence). This CDR3 comprises 15 residues. V gave up 1 base and J gave up 1 base, with 10 bases separating them. CDR3 coding DNA: TGTGCCAGCAGTTACTTCCAGGGCCCGAACACTGAAGCTTTCTTT. Amino acid sequence: CASSYFQGPNTEAFF.

The chain employs TRBV5-1 and TRBJ2-1; D is possibly TRBD2 (6 bases). Germline V gene data show CDR1 as SGHRS and CDR2 as YFSETQ. V was cut by 5 bases and J by 8 bases, with 20 bases left in between. The CDR3 is 15 amino acids. The DNA of the CDR3 is TGCGCCAGCAGTAAACGGGAGCTCGGGGGATATGAGCAGTTCTTC. Translating it yields CASSKRELGGYEQFF.

The V call is TRBV5-8, the J call TRBJ2-5; 7 nucleotides line up with TRBD2. The CDR3 spans 17 residues. The trim removed 5 bases at V and 0 bases at J, leaving 13 bases unmatched. Germline V CDR1 and CDR2: SGHTS, YDEGEE. CDR3 bases: TGTGCCAGCAGACTGGGGCTAGCGGAATTGTACCAAGAGACCCAGTACTTC. This encodes CASRLGLAELYQETQYF.

This chain links TRBV7-9 with TRBJ2-3; D is undetermined. CDR1 SEHNR and CDR2 FQNEAQ come from the germline V gene (reference sequence). The V and J ends lost 5 bases and 5 bases respectively, with 8 bases between them. The length of the CDR3 is 12 residues. This CDR3 reads CASSPPQDTQYF. In DNA form, the CDR3 reads TGTGCCAGCAGCCCCCCCCAAGATACGCAGTATTTT.

The rearrangement joins TRBV20-1 to TRBJ2-4; D remains unclear. V gave up 3 bases and J gave up 5 bases, with 8 bases separating them. The germline V gene has CDR1 DFQATT and CDR2 SNEGSKA (reference sequence). This CDR3 spans 12 amino acids. CDR3 region: CSASEPENIQYF. The CDR3 DNA sequence: TGCAGTGCTAGTGAGCCCGAAAACATTCAGTACTTC.